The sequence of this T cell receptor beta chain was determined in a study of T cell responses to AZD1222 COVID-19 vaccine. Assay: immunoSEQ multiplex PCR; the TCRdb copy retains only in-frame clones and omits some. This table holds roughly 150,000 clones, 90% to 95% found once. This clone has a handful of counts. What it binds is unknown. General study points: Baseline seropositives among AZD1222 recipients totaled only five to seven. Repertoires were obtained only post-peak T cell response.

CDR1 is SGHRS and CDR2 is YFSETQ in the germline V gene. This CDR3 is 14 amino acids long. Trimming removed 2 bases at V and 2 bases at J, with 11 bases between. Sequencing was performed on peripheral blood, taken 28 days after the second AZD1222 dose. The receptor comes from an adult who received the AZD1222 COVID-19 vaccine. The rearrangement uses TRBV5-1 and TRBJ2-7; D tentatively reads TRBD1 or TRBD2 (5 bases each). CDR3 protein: CASSLRDGPYEQYF. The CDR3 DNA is TGCGCCAGCAGCTTAAGGGACGGACCCTACGAGCAGTACTTC.